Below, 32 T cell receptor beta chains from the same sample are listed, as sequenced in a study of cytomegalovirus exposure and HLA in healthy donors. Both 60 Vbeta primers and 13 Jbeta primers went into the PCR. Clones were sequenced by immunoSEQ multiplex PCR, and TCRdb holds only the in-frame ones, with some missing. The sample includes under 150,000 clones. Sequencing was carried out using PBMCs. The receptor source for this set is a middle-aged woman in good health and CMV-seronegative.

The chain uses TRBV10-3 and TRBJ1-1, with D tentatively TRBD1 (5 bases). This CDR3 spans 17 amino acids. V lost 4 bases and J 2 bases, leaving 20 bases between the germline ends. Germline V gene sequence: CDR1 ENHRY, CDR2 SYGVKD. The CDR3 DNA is TGTGCCATCAGTGCCGGGGTGGGGGAGGGAGAAAACACTGAAGCTTTCTTT. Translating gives CAISAGVGEGENTEAFF.

For the CDR3, the DNA is TGTGCCAGCAGCCAAGTACCGGGTAATAATGAAAAACTGTTTTTT. Its protein product is CASSQVPGNNEKLFF. This rearrangement joins TRBV4-2 to TRBJ1-4; D unclear. V lost 1 base to trimming and J lost 4 bases, with 10 bases between them. CDR3 length equals 15 residues. Germline loops: CDR1 LGHNA, CDR2 YNFKEQ.

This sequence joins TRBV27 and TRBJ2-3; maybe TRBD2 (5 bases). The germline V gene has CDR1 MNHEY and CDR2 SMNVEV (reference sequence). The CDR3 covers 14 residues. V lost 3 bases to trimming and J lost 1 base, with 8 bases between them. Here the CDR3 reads CASSFSGGTDTQYF. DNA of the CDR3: TGTGCCAGCAGTTTCTCCGGGGGCACAGATACGCAGTATTTT.

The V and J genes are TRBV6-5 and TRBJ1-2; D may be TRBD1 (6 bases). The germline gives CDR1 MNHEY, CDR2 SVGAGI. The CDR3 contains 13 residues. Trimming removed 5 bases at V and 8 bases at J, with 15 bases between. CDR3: CASSPPRGSGYTF. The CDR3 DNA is TGTGCCAGCAGTCCACCCAGGGGCTCGGGCTACACCTTC.

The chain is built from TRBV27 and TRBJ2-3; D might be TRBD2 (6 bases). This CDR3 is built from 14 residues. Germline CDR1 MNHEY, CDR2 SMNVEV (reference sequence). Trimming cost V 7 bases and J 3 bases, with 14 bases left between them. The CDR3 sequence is CASTMGLPTDTQYF. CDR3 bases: TGTGCCAGCACGATGGGACTCCCAACAGATACGCAGTATTTT.

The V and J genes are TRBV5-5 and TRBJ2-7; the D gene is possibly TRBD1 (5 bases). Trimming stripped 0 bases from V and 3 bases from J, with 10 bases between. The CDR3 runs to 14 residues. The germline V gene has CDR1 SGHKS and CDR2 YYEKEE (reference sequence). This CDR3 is CASSLEWQGYEQYV. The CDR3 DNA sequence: TGTGCCAGCAGCTTGGAGTGGCAGGGCTACGAGCAGTACGTC.

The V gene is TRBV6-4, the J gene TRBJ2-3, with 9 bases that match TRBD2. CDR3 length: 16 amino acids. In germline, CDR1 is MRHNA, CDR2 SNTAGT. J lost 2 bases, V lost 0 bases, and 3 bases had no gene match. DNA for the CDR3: TGTGCCAGCAGTGACTCAGCTAGCGGGGCCACAGATACGCAGTATTTT. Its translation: CASSDSASGATDTQYF.

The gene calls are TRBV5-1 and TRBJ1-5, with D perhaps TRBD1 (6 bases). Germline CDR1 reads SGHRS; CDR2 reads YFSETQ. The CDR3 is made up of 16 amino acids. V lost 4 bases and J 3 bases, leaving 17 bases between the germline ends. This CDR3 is CASSQTAAGDNQPQHF. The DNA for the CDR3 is TGCGCCAGCAGCCAGACGGCCGCAGGGGACAATCAGCCCCAGCATTTT.

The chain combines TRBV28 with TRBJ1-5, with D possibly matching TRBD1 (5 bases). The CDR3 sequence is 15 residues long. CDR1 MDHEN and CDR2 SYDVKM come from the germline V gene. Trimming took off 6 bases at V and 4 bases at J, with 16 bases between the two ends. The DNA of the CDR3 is TGTGCCAGCAGCCTTTTCGAGGGGAGGAATCAGCCCCAGCATTTT. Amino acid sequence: CASSLFEGRNQPQHF.

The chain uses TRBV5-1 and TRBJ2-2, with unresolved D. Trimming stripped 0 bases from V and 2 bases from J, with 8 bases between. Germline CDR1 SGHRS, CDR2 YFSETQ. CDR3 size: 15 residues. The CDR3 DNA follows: TGCGCCAGCAGCTTGGGCGGAACTAACACCGGGGAGCTGTTTTTT. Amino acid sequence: CASSLGGTNTGELFF.

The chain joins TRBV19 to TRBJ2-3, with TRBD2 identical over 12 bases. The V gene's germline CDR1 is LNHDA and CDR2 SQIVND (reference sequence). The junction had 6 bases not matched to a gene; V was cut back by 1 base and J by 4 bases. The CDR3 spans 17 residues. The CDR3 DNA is TGTGCCAGTAGTATAGGAAGGACTAGCGGGATATCAGATACGCAGTATTTT. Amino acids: CASSIGRTSGISDTQYF.

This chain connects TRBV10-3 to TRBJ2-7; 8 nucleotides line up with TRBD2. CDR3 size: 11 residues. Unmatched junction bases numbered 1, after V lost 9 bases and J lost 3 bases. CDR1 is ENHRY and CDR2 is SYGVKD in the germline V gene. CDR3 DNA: TGTGCCATAGCGGGGGTCTACGAGCAGTACTTC. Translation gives CAIAGVYEQYF.

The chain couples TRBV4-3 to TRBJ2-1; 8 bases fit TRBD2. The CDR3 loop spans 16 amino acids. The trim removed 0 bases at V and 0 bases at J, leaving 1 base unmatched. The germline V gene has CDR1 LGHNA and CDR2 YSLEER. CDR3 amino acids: CASSQDAGGSYNEQFF. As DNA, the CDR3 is TGCGCCAGCAGCCAAGATGCGGGGGGCTCCTACAATGAGCAGTTCTTC.

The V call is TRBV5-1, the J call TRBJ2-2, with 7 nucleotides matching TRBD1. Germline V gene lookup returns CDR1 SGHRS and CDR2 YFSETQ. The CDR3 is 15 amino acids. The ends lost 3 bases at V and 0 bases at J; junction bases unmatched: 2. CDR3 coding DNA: TGCGCCAGCAGCTGGGGGACAGCGAACACCGGGGAGCTGTTTTTT. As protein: CASSWGTANTGELFF.

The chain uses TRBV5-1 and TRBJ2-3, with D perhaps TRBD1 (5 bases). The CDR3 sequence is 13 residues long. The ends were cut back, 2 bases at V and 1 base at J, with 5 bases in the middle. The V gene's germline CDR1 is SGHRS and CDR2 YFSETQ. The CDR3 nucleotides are TGCGCCAGCAGCTTAGGGGGCACAGATACGCAGTATTTT. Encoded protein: CASSLGGTDTQYF.

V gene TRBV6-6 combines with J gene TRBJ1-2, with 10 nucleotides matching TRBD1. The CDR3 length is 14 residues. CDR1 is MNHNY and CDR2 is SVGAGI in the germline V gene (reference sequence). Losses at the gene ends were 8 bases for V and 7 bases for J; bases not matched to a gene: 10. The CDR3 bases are TGTGCCAGCGGAGAGAGACAGGGGGCTGGTGGCTACACCTTC. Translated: CASGERQGAGGYTF.

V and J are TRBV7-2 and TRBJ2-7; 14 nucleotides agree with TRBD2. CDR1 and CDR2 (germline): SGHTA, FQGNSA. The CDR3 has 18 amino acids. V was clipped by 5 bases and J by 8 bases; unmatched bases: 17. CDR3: CASSLNPQTSGGAVKQYF. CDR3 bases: TGTGCCAGCAGCCTCAATCCTCAGACTAGCGGGGGGGCTGTCAAGCAGTACTTC.

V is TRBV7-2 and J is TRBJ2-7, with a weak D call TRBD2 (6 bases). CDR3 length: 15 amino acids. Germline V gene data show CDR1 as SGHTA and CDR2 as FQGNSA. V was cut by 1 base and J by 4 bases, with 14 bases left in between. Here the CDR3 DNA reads TGTGCCAGCAGCTTAGTGGGGGGAAAGGGTTACGAGCAGTACTTC. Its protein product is CASSLVGGKGYEQYF.

The CDR3 sequence: CASSVTGGETQYF. The DNA of the CDR3 is TGTGCCAGCAGCGTCACAGGGGGGGAGACCCAGTACTTC. The V and J genes are TRBV9 and TRBJ2-5; 8 bases align to TRBD1. CDR1 SGDLS and CDR2 YYNGEE come from the germline V gene. The V segment lost 2 bases and the J segment 5 bases; nucleotides outside the gene matches: 2. The CDR3 is 13 residues long. The whole variable domain, remainder taken from reference TRBV9 and TRBJ2-5, is DSGVTQTPKHLITATGQRVTLRCSPRSGDLSVYWYQQSLDQGLQFLIQYYNGEERAKGNILERFSAQQFPDLHSELNLSSLELGDSALYFCASSVTGGETQYFGPGTRLLVL.

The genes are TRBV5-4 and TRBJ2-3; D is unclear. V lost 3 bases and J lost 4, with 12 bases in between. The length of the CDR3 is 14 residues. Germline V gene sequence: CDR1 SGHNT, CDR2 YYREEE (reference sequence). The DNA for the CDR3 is TGTGCCAGCAGCTCTCAAATACAGCCAGATACGCAGTATTTT. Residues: CASSSQIQPDTQYF. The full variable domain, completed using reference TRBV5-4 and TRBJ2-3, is ETGVTQSPTHLIKTRGQQVTLRCSSQSGHNTVSWYQQALGQGPQFIFQYYREEENGRGNFPPRFSGLQFPNYSSELNVNALELDDSALYLCASSSQIQPDTQYFGPGTRLTVL.

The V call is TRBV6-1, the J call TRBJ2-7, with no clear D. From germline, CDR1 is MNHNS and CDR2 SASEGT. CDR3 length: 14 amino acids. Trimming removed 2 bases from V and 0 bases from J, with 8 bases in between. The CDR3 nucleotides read TGTGCCAGCAGTGAACGGGTAGCCTCCTACGAGCAGTACGTC. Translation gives CASSERVASYEQYV.

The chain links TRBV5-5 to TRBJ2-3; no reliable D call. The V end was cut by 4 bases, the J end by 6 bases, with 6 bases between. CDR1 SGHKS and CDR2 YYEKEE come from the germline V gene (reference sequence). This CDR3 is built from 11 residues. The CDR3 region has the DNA TGTGCCAGCAGCACACAGGATACGCAGTATTTT. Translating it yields CASSTQDTQYF. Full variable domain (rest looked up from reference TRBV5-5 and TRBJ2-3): DAGVTQSPTHLIKTRGQQVTLRCSPISGHKSVSWYQQVLGQGPQFIFQYYEKEERGRGNFPDRFSARQFPNYSSELNVNALLLGDSALYLCASSTQDTQYFGPGTRLTVL.

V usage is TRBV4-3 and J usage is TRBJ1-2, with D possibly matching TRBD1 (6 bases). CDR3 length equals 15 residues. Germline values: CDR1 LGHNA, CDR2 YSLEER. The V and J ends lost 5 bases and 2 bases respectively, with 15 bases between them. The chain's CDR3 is CASSVIKTGNYGYTF. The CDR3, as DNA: TGCGCCAGCAGCGTAATAAAGACAGGAAACTATGGCTACACCTTC.

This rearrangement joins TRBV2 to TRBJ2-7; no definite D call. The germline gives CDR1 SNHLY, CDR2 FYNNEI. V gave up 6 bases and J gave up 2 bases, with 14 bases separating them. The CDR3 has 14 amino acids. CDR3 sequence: CASRVTVGPYEQYV. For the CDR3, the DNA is TGTGCCAGCAGAGTTACAGTAGGCCCCTACGAGCAGTACGTC.

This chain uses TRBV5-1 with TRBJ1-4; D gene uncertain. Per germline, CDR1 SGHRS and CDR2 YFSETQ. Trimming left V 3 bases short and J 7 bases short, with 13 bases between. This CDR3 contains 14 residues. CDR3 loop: CASSSRPFTEKLFF. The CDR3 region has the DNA TGCGCCAGCAGCTCCAGGCCTTTTACTGAAAAACTGTTTTTT.

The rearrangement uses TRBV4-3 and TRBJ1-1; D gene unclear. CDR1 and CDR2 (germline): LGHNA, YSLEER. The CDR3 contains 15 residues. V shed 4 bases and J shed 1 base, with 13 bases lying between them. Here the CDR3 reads CASSLGGGWNTEAFF. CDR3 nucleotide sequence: TGCGCCAGCAGCCTCGGTGGAGGATGGAACACTGAAGCTTTCTTT.

In DNA, the CDR3 is TGTGCCAGCAGCTTAGAGTTGCGGCGCACAGATACGCAGTATTTT. It specifies CASSLELRRTDTQYF. This rearrangement joins TRBV7-2 to TRBJ2-3; D remains ambiguous. Germline V gene data show CDR1 as SGHTA and CDR2 as FQGNSA. The V gene lost 1 base and the J gene lost 1 base, with 9 bases spanning the gap. This CDR3 spans 15 amino acids.

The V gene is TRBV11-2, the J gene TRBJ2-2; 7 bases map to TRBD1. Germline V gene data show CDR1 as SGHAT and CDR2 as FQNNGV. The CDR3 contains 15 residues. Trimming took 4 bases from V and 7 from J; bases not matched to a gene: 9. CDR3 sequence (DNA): TGTGCCAGCAGCTCCTACAGGGGACAGAGCGGGGAGCTGTTTTTT. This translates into CASSSYRGQSGELFF.

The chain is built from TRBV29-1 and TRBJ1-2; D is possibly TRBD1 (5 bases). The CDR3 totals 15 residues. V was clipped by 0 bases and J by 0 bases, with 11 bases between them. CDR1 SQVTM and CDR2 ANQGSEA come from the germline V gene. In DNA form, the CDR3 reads TGCAGCGTTGAAGATCTCCAGGGAACTAACTATGGCTACACCTTC. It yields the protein CSVEDLQGTNYGYTF.

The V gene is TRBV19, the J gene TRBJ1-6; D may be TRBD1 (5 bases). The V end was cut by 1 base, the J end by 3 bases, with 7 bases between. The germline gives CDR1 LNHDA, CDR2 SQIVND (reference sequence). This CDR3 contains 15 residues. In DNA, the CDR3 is TGTGCCAGTAGTATAGGGGGCATCTATAATTCACCCCTCCACTTT. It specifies CASSIGGIYNSPLHF.

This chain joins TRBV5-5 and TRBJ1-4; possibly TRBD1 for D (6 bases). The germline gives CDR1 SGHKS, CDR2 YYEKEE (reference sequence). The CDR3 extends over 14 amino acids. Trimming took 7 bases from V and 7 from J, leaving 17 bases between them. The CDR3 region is CASFSGGVGEKLFF. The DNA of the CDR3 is TGTGCCAGCTTCAGCGGGGGCGTAGGTGAAAAACTGTTTTTT.

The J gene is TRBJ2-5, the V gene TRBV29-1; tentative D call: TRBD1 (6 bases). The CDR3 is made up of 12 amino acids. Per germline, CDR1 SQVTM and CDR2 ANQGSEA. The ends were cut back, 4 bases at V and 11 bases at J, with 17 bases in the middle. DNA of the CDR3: TGCAGCGTTGGACGGGACAACGGGGAGCAGTACTTC. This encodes CSVGRDNGEQYF. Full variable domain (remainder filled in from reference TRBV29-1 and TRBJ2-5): SAVISQKPSRDICQRGTSLTIQCQVDSQVTMMFWYRQQPGQSLTLIATANQGSEATYESGFVIDKFPISRPNLTFSTLTVSNMSPEDSSIYLCSVGRDNGEQYFGPGTRLLVL.